The T cell receptor beta chain under discussion was sequenced for a study of T-cell memory formation after mild COVID-19. General observations from the study: The CD4+ clones that contracted clustered mainly within CM and EM, and the CD8+ clones concentrated in EMRA.

TCRdb fed the 5' RACE reads into MiXCR, producing one record per CDR3 protein. The data show 400,000 or so distinct CDR3 sequences, more than 20% seen once. This clonotype came up a few times. Its antigen is as yet unknown. Trimming shortened V by 6 bases and J by 10 bases, and 21 bases separated the two germline ends. The germline V gene encodes CDR1 DFQATT and CDR2 SNEGSKA (reference sequence). The CDR3 has 13 residues. The chain recombines TRBV20-1 with TRBJ1-1; no reliable D call. The clonotype originates from an adult woman who had mild COVID-19 (a few samples of this study predate the infection). Cell type and time point are not known. Sequenced material: PBMCs or a T cell subset sorted from them (not recorded which). DNA for the CDR3: TGCAGTGCCAGAATAGGTCTAGGAGGATCAGCTTTCTTT. Amino acids: CSARIGLGGSAFF.